Listed below are T cell receptor beta chains from one sample, sequenced in a study of PD-L1 blockade in urothelial cancer. Method: immunoSEQ multiplex PCR; TCRdb's copy keeps in-frame clones and lacks some. The data hold approximately 100,000 clones, with about 85% observed a single time. The starting material was PBMCs, obtained around atezolizumab (anti-PD-L1) treatment. The receptors derive from a man in his fifties with urothelial cancer. Both conserved end residues are part of each CDR3. The D gene is left open where the match is weak. Clone size is not always given. Where it is, it says once, few, many or a class for expanded clones.

clone_size: once; j_call: TRBJ2-2; d_call: TRBD1; v_call: TRBV10-2; cdr3_aa: CASRQGARGTGELFF; cdr3_nt: TGCGCCAGCAGACAGGGGGCTCGGGGCACCGGGGAGCTGTTTTTT
clone_size: NA; j_call: TRBJ2-1; d_call: NA; v_call: TRBV9; cdr3_aa: CASSVGERSSYNEQFF; cdr3_nt: TGTGCCAGCAGCGTAGGGGAGCGGAGCTCCTACAATGAGCAGTTCTTC
clone_size: NA; j_call: TRBJ2-7; d_call: TRBD1; v_call: TRBV7-2; cdr3_aa: CASSPNRDRYEQYF; cdr3_nt: TGTGCCAGCAGCCCAAACCGGGACAGGTACGAGCAGTACTTC
clone_size: NA; j_call: TRBJ1-1; d_call: NA; v_call: TRBV7-9; cdr3_aa: CASSAAVVVSTEAFF; cdr3_nt: TGTGCCAGCAGCGCCGCGGTTGTGGTTAGTACTGAAGCTTTCTTT
clone_size: NA; j_call: TRBJ2-2; d_call: NA; v_call: TRBV9; cdr3_aa: CASSQLGSGASGELFF; cdr3_nt: TGTGCCAGCAGCCAGCTGGGTAGCGGAGCCTCCGGGGAGCTGTTTTTT
clone_size: NA; j_call: TRBJ2-2; d_call: TRBD2; v_call: TRBV7-6; cdr3_aa: CASSLRLAGVAGELFF; cdr3_nt: TGTGCCAGCAGCTTAAGGCTAGCGGGAGTGGCCGGGGAGCTGTTTTTT
clone_size: NA; j_call: TRBJ1-4; d_call: NA; v_call: TRBV28; cdr3_aa: CASSRVGSEKLFF; cdr3_nt: TGTGCCAGCAGTCGGGTTGGGAGTGAAAAACTGTTTTTT
clone_size: NA; j_call: TRBJ1-5; d_call: TRBD1; v_call: TRBV5-1; cdr3_aa: CASSHGQGQPQHF; cdr3_nt: TGCGCCAGCAGCCACGGACAGGGACAGCCCCAGCATTTT
clone_size: NA; j_call: TRBJ2-1; d_call: TRBD2; v_call: TRBV5-4; cdr3_aa: CASSPGTSDYNEQFF; cdr3_nt: TGTGCCAGCAGCCCAGGGACTAGCGATTACAATGAGCAGTTCTTC
clone_size: NA; j_call: TRBJ2-5; d_call: NA; v_call: TRBV6-6; cdr3_aa: CASSYYSGAETQYF; cdr3_nt: TGTGCCAGCAGTTACTACTCGGGAGCAGAGACCCAGTACTTC
clone_size: NA; j_call: TRBJ2-2; d_call: TRBD1; v_call: TRBV11-2; cdr3_aa: CASSSQGFTGELFF; cdr3_nt: TGTGCCAGCAGCTCACAGGGGTTCACCGGGGAGCTGTTTTTT
clone_size: NA; j_call: TRBJ2-1; d_call: TRBD1; v_call: TRBV18; cdr3_aa: CASSQSTGAYNEQFF; cdr3_nt: TGTGCCAGCTCACAAAGTACAGGGGCCTACAATGAGCAGTTCTTC
clone_size: NA; j_call: TRBJ2-5; d_call: NA; v_call: TRBV7-9; cdr3_aa: CASSLSRGETQYF; cdr3_nt: TGTGCCAGCAGCTTAAGTCGAGGAGAGACCCAGTACTTC
clone_size: NA; j_call: TRBJ2-7; d_call: TRBD1; v_call: TRBV5-1; cdr3_aa: CASTRTGGVYEQYF; cdr3_nt: TGCGCCAGCACCCGGACAGGGGGAGTCTACGAGCAGTACTTC
clone_size: NA; j_call: TRBJ1-2; d_call: TRBD1; v_call: TRBV9; cdr3_aa: CASQGAFGYTF; cdr3_nt: TGTGCCAGCCAGGGGGCATTTGGCTACACCTTC
clone_size: NA; j_call: TRBJ1-3; d_call: TRBD1; v_call: TRBV28; cdr3_aa: CASGSGGISGNTIYF; cdr3_nt: TGTGCCAGCGGGTCAGGGGGAATCTCTGGAAACACCATATATTTT
clone_size: NA; j_call: TRBJ1-2; d_call: NA; v_call: TRBV6-5; cdr3_aa: CASTPDGLHGYTF; cdr3_nt: TGTGCCAGCACCCCCGATGGCCTTCATGGCTACACCTTC
clone_size: NA; j_call: TRBJ2-7; d_call: NA; v_call: TRBV15; cdr3_aa: CATSRDQISGRSSYEQYF; cdr3_nt: TGTGCCACCAGCAGAGATCAGATTAGCGGAAGGAGCTCCTACGAGCAGTACTTC
clone_size: many; j_call: TRBJ2-7; d_call: NA; v_call: TRBV2; cdr3_aa: CASRGRLFSYEQYF; cdr3_nt: TGTGCCAGCAGGGGCAGATTATTTTCCTACGAGCAGTACTTC
clone_size: NA; j_call: TRBJ2-1; d_call: TRBD2; v_call: TRBV27; cdr3_aa: CASSLSSTSGSRMNEQFF; cdr3_nt: TGTGCCAGCAGTTTAAGTAGTACTAGCGGGAGTCGAATGAATGAGCAGTTCTTC
clone_size: NA; j_call: TRBJ1-4; d_call: NA; v_call: TRBV5-1; cdr3_aa: CASKLGAAPNEKLFF; cdr3_nt: TGCGCCAGCAAGTTGGGGGCCGCTCCGAATGAAAAACTGTTTTTT
clone_size: NA; j_call: TRBJ1-5; d_call: NA; v_call: TRBV28; cdr3_aa: CASSFPARVGSNQPQHF; cdr3_nt: TGTGCCAGCAGTTTTCCGGCCAGGGTGGGCAGCAATCAGCCCCAGCATTTT
clone_size: NA; j_call: TRBJ2-5; d_call: TRBD2; v_call: TRBV30; cdr3_aa: CAWSGQAGFGTQYF; cdr3_nt: TGTGCCTGGAGTGGTCAAGCGGGATTCGGGACCCAGTACTTC
clone_size: NA; j_call: TRBJ1-2; d_call: NA; v_call: TRBV29-1; cdr3_aa: CSVNRDGGGYTF; cdr3_nt: TGCAGCGTTAACCGGGACGGGGGTGGCTACACCTTC